The present TCR beta chain was sequenced within a study of regulatory dendritic cells for organ transplantation. The protocol was immunoSEQ multiplex PCR, while the TCRdb copy is restricted to in-frame clones and leaves out a portion. The data show over 8,000 clones, roughly two thirds seen once. J gave up 3 bases and V 2 bases, and 5 bases lay outside the gene matches. There are 15 residues in the CDR3. The germline V gene encodes CDR1 SGHRS and CDR2 YFSETQ. With regard to this clone: Its antigen remains unidentified.

Sorted T cells were CFSE-labeled and cultured approximately five days with allogeneic regulatory or mature dendritic cells at 1:10. The TCR comes from a human donor in good health. The chain combines TRBV5-1 with TRBJ2-3; 8 bases fit TRBD2. The specimen was naive CD4+ T cells from blood cultured with dendritic cells. Subset specified: CD45RA+ naive T cells. CDR3 sequence: CASSFGLASTDTQYF. CDR3 nucleotides: TGCGCCAGCAGCTTCGGACTAGCTTCGACAGATACGCAGTATTTT.